Below, 9 T cell receptor beta chains from the same sample are listed, as sequenced in a study of OX40 agonist ivuxolimab in advanced cancers. Produced via immunoSEQ multiplex PCR; TCRdb's table is partial and in-frame only. The sample yields some 79,000 clones, about 94% seen once. The sequenced sample was CD4+ or CD8+ T cells sorted from blood, obtained in a trial of the OX40 agonist ivuxolimab. The receptors were sampled from an adult with an advanced solid tumor such as melanoma, head and neck, liver or kidney cancer.

The chain employs TRBV4-2 and TRBJ2-5, with D perhaps matching TRBD2 (6 bases). This CDR3 is 16 amino acids long. Trimming cost V 4 bases and J 5 bases, with 20 bases left between them. Germline V gives CDR1 LGHNA, CDR2 YNFKEQ. As DNA, the CDR3 is TGTGCCAGCAGCCCCAGCGGCGGCGGGATGAAGGAGACCCAGTACTTC. Translation: CASSPSGGGMKETQYF.

The V call is TRBV6-5, the J call TRBJ1-1; 9 bases line up with TRBD1. The junction had 6 bases not matched to a gene; V was cut back by 4 bases and J by 3 bases. This CDR3 spans 15 amino acids. Per the germline V gene, CDR1 is MNHEY and CDR2 is SVGAGI. For the CDR3, the DNA is TGTGCCAGCAGTTCCCAACAGGGGGCTGACACTGAAGCTTTCTTT. It yields the protein CASSSQQGADTEAFF.

The chain recombines TRBV25-1 with TRBJ2-7; possible D gene TRBD1, 5 bases. Trimming took 4 bases from V and 5 from J, leaving 18 bases between them. There are 15 residues in the CDR3. Per germline, CDR1 MGHDK and CDR2 SYGVNS. The chain's CDR3 is CASSASGYDLDEQYF. CDR3 nucleotide sequence: TGTGCCAGCAGTGCCTCAGGGTACGATCTAGACGAGCAGTACTTC.

The chain is built from TRBV21-1 and TRBJ2-3; TRBD2 was called by the table and not checked on the DNA. TRBV21-1 is listed as a pseudogene. This CDR3 has 17 amino acids. The CDR3 DNA is TGTGCCAGCAGCGGACTAGCGGGAGGTGGTCCCACAGATACGCAGTATTTT. It translates to CASSGLAGGGPTDTQYF.

The chain has TRBV20-1 and TRBJ2-1; unclear D gene. Germline values: CDR1 DFQATT, CDR2 SNEGSKA (reference sequence). The CDR3 is 11 residues long. Trimming took 1 base from V and 8 from J, leaving 6 bases between them. In nucleotides, the CDR3 is TGCAGTGCTAGAGGTCGAGATGAGCAGTTCTTC. Translating it yields CSARGRDEQFF.

For the CDR3, the DNA is TGTGCCAGCAGTTCCACAAACTCCTACAATGAGCAGTTCTTC. It codes for CASSSTNSYNEQFF. The rearrangement joins TRBV27 to TRBJ2-1, with D unresolved. V was clipped by 4 bases and J by 0 bases, with 7 bases between them. The germline gives CDR1 MNHEY, CDR2 SMNVEV (reference sequence). The CDR3 totals 14 residues.

The genes are TRBV4-1 and TRBJ2-5, with TRBD1 as a possible D gene (7 bases). Trimming left V 5 bases short and J 5 bases short, with 18 bases between. Germline V gives CDR1 MGHRA, CDR2 YSYEKL. The CDR3 loop spans 15 amino acids. The CDR3 DNA reads TGCGCCAGCAGCGATTACACAGGGGCGGGGGAGACCCAGTACTTC. It is translated as CASSDYTGAGETQYF.

Worth noting for this clone: The same CDR3 is also encoded by other DNA sequences in this sample. The chain links TRBV15 to TRBJ2-5; 7 bases are a match to TRBD1. The CDR3 runs 14 residues. Per the germline V gene, CDR1 is LNHNV and CDR2 is YYDKDF (reference sequence). The junction had 0 bases not matched to a gene; V was cut back by 0 bases and J by 2 bases. CDR3 in amino acids: CATSRDRGQETQYF. The CDR3 region has the DNA TGTGCCACCAGCAGAGACAGGGGGCAAGAGACCCAGTACTTC.

The chain uses TRBV6-5 and TRBJ1-1; tentatively, D is TRBD1 (5 bases). Trimming stripped 8 bases from V and 1 base from J, with 14 bases between. CDR1 is MNHEY and CDR2 is SVGAGI in the germline V gene. The CDR3 has 14 amino acids. The CDR3 coding sequence is TGTGCCAGCGGTGGGGGTCATTGGAACACTGAAGCTTTCTTT. This sequence encodes CASGGGHWNTEAFF.